This entry is about one TCR beta chain. Its antigen is as yet unknown. This sample stems from a study of T-cell memory formation after mild COVID-19. Notes on the study in general: Shrinking CD4+ clones were chiefly CM and EM; CD8+ ones were chiefly EMRA.

Libraries for TCRalpha and TCRbeta carried sample barcodes and unique molecular identifiers via 5'RACE. Each CDR3 protein gets one entry after TCRdb re-called the 5' RACE reads with MiXCR. The sample records over 500,000 distinct CDR3 sequences, roughly 17% being singletons. The sequence derives from an adult woman who had mild COVID-19 (a few samples of this study predate the infection). Cell type and time point are not known. The sequenced material came from PBMCs or a T cell subset sorted from them (not recorded which).

CDR3 coding DNA: TGTGCCAGCAGCTCGACCATAAACACCGGGGAGCTGTTTTTT. Amino acid sequence: CASSSTINTGELFF. The chain recombines TRBV7-9 with TRBJ2-2; D not resolved. The CDR3 runs 14 residues. Germline CDR1 SEHNR, CDR2 FQNEAQ (reference sequence). The ends were cut back, 4 bases at V and 2 bases at J, with 8 bases in the middle.